This T cell receptor (beta chain) was obtained from a study of T cell responses to AZD1222 COVID-19 vaccine. Study-level findings and limits: Across spike, vaccine-associated CD4 TCRs were found, dominant at 160-218 and 743-854. Scientists sampled the repertoires only once the peak T cell response had passed.

Using immunoSEQ multiplex PCR, the repertoire was profiled, and TCRdb retains in-frame clones only, with some absent. The sample consists of fewer than 130,000 clones, around 90% of them appearing once. About this clone itself: Its antigen remains unidentified.

V shed 10 bases, J shed 2 bases, and the junction held 12 bases outside the gene matches. Germline assignment: CDR1 SNHLY and CDR2 FYNNEI. The CDR3 consists of 16 residues. The source material was peripheral blood, sampled on day 0 of AZD1222 vaccination. The chain links TRBV2 to TRBJ2-2; 8 nucleotides match TRBD2. This receptor was identified in an adult in good health. The CDR3 spells CATEAGGVRNTGELFF. CDR3 DNA sequence: TGTGCCACCGAGGCGGGGGGCGTGCGAAACACCGGGGAGCTGTTTTTT. Combining the CDR3 with reference TRBV2 and TRBJ2-2 gives the whole variable domain EPEVTQTPSHQVTQMGQEVILRCVPISNHLYFYWYRQILGQKVEFLVSFYNNEISEKSEIFDDQFSVERPDGSNFTLKIRSTKLEDSAMYFCATEAGGVRNTGELFFGEGSRLTVL.